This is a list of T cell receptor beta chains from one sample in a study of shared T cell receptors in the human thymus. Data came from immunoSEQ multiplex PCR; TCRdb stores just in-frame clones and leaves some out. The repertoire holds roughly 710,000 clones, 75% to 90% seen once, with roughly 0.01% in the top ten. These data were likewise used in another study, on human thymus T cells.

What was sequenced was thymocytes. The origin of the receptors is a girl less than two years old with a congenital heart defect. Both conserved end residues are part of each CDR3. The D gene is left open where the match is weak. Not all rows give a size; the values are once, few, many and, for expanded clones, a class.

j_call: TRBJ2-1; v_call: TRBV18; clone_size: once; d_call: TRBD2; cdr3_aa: CASSSVRAGANYNEQFF; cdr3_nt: TGTGCCAGCTCTTCAGTAAGAGCGGGAGCTAACTACAATGAGCAGTTCTTC
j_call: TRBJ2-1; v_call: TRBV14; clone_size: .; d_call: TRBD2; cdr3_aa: CASSPQASLAAPYNEQFF; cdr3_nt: TGTGCCAGCAGCCCCCAAGCTTCTCTAGCGGCCCCCTACAATGAGCAGTTCTTC
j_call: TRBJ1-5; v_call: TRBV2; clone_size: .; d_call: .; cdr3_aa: CASTNPEGNQPQHF; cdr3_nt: TGTGCCAGCACAAACCCGGAGGGCAATCAGCCCCAGCATTTT
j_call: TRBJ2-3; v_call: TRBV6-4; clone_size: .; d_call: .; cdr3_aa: CASSDSNYSRDTQYF; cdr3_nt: TGTGCCAGCAGTGACTCCAACTACTCGAGGGATACGCAGTATTTT
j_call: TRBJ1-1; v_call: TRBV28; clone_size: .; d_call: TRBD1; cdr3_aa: CASSLAQGADLAFF; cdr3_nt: TGTGCCAGCAGTTTAGCACAGGGGGCGGATTTAGCTTTCTTT
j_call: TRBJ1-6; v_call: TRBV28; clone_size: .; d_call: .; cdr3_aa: CASIRPGLYSPLHF; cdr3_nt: TGTGCCAGCATTCGACCAGGGTTGTATTCACCCCTCCACTTT
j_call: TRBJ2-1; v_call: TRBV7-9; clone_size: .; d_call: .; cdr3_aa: CASSLIPYEQFF; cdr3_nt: TGTGCCAGCAGCTTAATCCCATATGAGCAGTTCTTC
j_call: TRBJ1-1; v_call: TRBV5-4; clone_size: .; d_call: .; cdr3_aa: CASSLGREQMNTEAFF; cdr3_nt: TGTGCCAGCAGCTTGGGCAGGGAACAAATGAACACTGAAGCTTTCTTT
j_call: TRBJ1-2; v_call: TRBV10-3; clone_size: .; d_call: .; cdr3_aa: CAISEGRRELNYGYTF; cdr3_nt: TGTGCCATCAGTGAGGGCAGGCGGGAGCTTAACTATGGCTACACCTTC
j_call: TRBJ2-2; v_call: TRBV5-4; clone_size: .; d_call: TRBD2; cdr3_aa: CASSFMSGGRGGGELFF; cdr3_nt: TGTGCCAGCAGCTTTATGTCGGGGGGGCGGGGCGGCGGGGAGCTGTTTTTT
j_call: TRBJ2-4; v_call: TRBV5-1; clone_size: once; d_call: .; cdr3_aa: CASSLGQVLAKNIQYF; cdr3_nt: TGCGCCAGCAGCTTGGGTCAGGTACTAGCCAAAAACATTCAGTACTTC
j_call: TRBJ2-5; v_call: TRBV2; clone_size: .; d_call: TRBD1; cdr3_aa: CASNTRDRQETQYF; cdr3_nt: TGTGCCAGCAACACTCGGGACAGACAAGAGACCCAGTACTTC
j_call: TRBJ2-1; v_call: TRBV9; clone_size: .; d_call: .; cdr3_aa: CASNDQGYEQFF; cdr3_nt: TGTGCCAGCAACGATCAGGGGTATGAGCAGTTCTTC
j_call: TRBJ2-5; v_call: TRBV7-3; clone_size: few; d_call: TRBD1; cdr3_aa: CASSSTGGLQETQYF; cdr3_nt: TGTGCCAGCAGCTCGACAGGGGGACTCCAAGAGACCCAGTACTTC
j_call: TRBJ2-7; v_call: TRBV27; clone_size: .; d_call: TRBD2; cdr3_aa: CAKLVGGREQYF; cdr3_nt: TGTGCCAAGTTGGTGGGGGGGAGAGAGCAGTACTTC
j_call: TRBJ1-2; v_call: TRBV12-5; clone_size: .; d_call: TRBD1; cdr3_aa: CASGLVHGRGLDYGYTF; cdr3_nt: TGTGCTAGTGGTTTGGTACATGGAAGGGGGCTAGACTATGGCTACACCTTC
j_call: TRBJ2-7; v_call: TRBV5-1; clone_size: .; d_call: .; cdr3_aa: CASSLGLLPHHPYEQYF; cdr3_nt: TGCGCCAGCAGCTTGGGACTTTTACCGCACCACCCCTACGAGCAGTACTTC
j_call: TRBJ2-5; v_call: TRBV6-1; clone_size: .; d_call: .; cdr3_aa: CASSEAGGVLRTQYF; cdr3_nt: TGTGCCAGCAGTGAAGCGGGGGGTGTTTTAAGGACCCAGTACTTC
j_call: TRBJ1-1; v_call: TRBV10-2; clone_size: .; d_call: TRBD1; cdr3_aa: CASRETGLYTEAFF; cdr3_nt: TGCGCCAGCAGGGAGACAGGGTTGTACACTGAAGCTTTCTTT
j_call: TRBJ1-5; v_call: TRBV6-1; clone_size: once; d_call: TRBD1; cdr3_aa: CASLFGQVSNQPQHF; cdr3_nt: TGTGCCAGCCTTTTCGGACAGGTTAGCAATCAGCCCCAGCATTTT
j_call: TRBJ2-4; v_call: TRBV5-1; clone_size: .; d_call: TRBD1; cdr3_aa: CASSLGGTWGRRDRGSKAKNIQYF; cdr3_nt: TGCGCCAGCAGCTTGGGGGGGACGTGGGGCCGACGGGACAGGGGATCAAAGGCCAAAAACATTCAGTACTTC
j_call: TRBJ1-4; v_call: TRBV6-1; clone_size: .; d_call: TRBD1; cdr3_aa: CASRGDRVNEKLFF; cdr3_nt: TGTGCCAGCAGGGGTGACAGGGTTAATGAAAAACTGTTTTTT
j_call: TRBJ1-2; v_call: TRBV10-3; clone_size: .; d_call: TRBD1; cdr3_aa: CAISWDRATFYGYTF; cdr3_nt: TGTGCCATCAGTTGGGACAGGGCGACCTTCTATGGCTACACCTTC
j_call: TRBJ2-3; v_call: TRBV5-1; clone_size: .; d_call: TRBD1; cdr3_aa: CASSPLGRGLGADTQYF; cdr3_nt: TGCGCCAGCAGCCCTCTGGGCAGGGGGCTAGGTGCAGATACGCAGTATTTT
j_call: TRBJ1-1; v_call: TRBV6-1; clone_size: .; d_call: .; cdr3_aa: CASSVYSLSNTEAFF; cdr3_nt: TGTGCCAGCAGTGTGTACAGCCTATCGAACACTGAAGCTTTCTTT